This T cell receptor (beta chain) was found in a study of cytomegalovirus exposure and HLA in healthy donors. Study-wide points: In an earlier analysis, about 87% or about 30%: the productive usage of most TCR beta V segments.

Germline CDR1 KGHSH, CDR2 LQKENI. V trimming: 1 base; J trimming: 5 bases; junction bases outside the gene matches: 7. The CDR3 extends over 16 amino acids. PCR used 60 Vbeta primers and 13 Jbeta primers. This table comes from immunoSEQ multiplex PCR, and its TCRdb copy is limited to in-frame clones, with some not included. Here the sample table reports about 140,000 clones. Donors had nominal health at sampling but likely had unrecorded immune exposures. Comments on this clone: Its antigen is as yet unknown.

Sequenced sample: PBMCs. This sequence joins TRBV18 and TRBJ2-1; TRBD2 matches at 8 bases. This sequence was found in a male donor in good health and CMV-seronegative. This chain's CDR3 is CASSPLLLAVNNEQFF. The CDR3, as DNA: TGTGCCAGCTCACCACTCTTACTAGCGGTGAACAATGAGCAGTTCTTC. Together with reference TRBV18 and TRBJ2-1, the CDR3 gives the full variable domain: NAGVMQNPRHLVRRRGQEARLRCSPMKGHSHVYWYRQLPEEGLKFMVYLQKENIIDESGMPKERFSAEFPKEGPSILRIQQVVRGDSAAYFCASSPLLLAVNNEQFFGPGTRLTVL.